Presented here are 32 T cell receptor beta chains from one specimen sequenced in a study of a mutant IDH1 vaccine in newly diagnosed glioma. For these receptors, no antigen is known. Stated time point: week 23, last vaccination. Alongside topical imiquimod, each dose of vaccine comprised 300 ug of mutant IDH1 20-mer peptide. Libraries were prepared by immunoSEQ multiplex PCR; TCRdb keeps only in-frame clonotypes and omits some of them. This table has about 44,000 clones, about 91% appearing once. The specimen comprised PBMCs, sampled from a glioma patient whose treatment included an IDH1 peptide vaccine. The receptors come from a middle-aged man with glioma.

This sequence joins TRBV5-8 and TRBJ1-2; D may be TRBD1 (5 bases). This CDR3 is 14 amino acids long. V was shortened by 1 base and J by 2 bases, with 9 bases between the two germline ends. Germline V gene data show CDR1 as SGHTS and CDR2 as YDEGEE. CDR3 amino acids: CASSLTGANYGYTF. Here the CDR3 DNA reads TGTGCCAGCAGCTTGACTGGGGCCAACTATGGCTACACCTTC.

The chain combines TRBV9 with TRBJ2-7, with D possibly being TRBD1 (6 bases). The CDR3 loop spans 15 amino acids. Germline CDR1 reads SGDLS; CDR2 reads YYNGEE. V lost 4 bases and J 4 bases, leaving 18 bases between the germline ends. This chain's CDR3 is CASSKYREPGYEQYF. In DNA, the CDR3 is TGTGCCAGCAGCAAGTACAGGGAGCCAGGGTACGAGCAGTACTTC. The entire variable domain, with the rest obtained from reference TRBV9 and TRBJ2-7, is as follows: DSGVTQTPKHLITATGQRVTLRCSPRSGDLSVYWYQQSLDQGLQFLIQYYNGEERAKGNILERFSAQQFPDLHSELNLSSLELGDSALYFCASSKYREPGYEQYFGPGTRLTVT.

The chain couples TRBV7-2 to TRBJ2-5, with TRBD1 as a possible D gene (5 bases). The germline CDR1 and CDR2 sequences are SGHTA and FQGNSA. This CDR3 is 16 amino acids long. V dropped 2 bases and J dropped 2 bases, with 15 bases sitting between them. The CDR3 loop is CASSLFQGGGQETQYF. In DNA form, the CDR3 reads TGTGCCAGCAGCTTATTTCAGGGTGGCGGTCAAGAGACCCAGTACTTC.

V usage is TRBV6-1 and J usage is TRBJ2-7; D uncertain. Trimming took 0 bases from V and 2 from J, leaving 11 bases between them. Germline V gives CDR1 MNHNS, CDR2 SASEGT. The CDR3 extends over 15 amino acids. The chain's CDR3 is CASSEAGGATYEQYF. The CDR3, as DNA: TGTGCCAGCAGTGAAGCTGGCGGCGCGACCTACGAGCAGTACTTC.

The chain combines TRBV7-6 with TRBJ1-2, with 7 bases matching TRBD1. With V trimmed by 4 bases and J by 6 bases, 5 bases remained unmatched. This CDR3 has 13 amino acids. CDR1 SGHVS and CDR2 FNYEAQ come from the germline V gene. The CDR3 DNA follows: TGTGCCAGCAGCTACCAGGGGGGGAATGGCTACACCTTC. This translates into CASSYQGGNGYTF.

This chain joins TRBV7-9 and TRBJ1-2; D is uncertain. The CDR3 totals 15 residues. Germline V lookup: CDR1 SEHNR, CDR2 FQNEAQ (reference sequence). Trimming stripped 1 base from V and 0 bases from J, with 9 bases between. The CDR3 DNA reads TGTGCCAGCAGCTTAGGGCCAGCTACTAACTATGGCTACACCTTC. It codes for CASSLGPATNYGYTF.

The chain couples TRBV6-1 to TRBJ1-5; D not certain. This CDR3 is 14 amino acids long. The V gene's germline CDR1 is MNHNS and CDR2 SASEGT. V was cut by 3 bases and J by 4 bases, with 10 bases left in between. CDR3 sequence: CASSEGIRNQPQHF. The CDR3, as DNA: TGTGCCAGCAGTGAGGGGATAAGAAATCAGCCCCAGCATTTT.

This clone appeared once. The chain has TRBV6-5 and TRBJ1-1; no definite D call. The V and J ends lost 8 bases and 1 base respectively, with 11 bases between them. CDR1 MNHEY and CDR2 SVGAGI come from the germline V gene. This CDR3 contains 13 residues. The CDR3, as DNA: TGTGCCAGCTCCCCGTTTGGGAACACTGAAGCTTTCTTT. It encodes CASSPFGNTEAFF.

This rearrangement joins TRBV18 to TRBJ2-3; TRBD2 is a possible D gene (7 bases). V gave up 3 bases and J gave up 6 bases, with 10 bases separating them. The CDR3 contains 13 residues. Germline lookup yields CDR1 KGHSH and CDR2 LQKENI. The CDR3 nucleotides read TGTGCCAGCTCACCCGGGGGGCAGGATACGCAGTATTTT. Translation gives CASSPGGQDTQYF. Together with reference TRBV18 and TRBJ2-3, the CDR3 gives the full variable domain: NAGVMQNPRHLVRRRGQEARLRCSPMKGHSHVYWYRQLPEEGLKFMVYLQKENIIDESGMPKERFSAEFPKEGPSILRIQQVVRGDSAAYFCASSPGGQDTQYFGPGTRLTVL.

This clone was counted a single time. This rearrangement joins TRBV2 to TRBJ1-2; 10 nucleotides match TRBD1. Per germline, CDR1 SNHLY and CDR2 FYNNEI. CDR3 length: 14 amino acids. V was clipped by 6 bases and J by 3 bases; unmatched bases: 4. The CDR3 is CASRGTGADYGYTF. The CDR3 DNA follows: TGTGCCAGCAGAGGGACAGGGGCCGACTATGGCTACACCTTC.

The CDR3 DNA reads TGTGCCAGCAGCCAAGCCTCCAATACGAACACCGGGGAGCTGTTTTTT. Amino acids: CASSQASNTNTGELFF. This chain joins TRBV4-2 and TRBJ2-2; D remains ambiguous. In germline, CDR1 is LGHNA, CDR2 YNFKEQ. Trimming pared 1 base from V and 0 bases from J, leaving 9 bases between. There are 16 residues in the CDR3.

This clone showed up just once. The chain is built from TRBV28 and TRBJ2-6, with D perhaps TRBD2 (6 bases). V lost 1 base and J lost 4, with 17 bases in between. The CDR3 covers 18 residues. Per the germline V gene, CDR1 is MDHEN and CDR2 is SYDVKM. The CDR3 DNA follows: TGTGCCAGCAGTTTATTCGGGTTGGGGGGTACCGGGGCCAACGTCCTGACTTTC. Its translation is CASSLFGLGGTGANVLTF. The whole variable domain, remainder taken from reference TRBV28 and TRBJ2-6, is DVKVTQSSRYLVKRTGEKVFLECVQDMDHENMFWYRQDPGLGLRLIYFSYDVKMKEKGDIPEGYSVSREKKERFSLILESASTNQTSMYLCASSLFGLGGTGANVLTFGAGSRLTVL.

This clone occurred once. The CDR3 reads CASSLGVVAGEQYF. As DNA, the CDR3 is TGCGCCAGCAGCTTGGGGGTAGTGGCCGGCGAGCAGTACTTC. This chain uses TRBV5-1 with TRBJ2-7, with D unresolved. This CDR3 is 14 amino acids long. The V gene's germline CDR1 is SGHRS and CDR2 YFSETQ. Trimming shortened V by 0 bases and J by 6 bases, and 13 bases separated the two germline ends. The variable domain in full, with the rest retrieved from reference TRBV5-1 and TRBJ2-7, is KAGVTQTPRYLIKTRGQQVTLSCSPISGHRSVSWYQQTPGQGLQFLFEYFSETQRNKGNFPGRFSGRQFSNSRSEMNVSTLELGDSALYLCASSLGVVAGEQYFGPGTRLTVT.

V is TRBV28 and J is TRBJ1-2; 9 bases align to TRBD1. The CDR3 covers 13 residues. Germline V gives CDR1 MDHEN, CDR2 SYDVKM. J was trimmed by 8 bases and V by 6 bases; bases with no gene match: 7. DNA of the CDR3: TGTGCCAGCAGCCCCCGGGACAGGGACGGCTACACCTTC. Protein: CASSPRDRDGYTF.

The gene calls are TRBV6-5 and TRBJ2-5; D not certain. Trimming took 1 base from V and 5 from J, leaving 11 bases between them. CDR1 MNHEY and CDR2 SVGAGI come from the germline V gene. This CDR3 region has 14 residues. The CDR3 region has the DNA TGTGCCAGCAGTTACTACGGGCCCCCGGAGACCCAGTACTTC. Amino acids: CASSYYGPPETQYF.

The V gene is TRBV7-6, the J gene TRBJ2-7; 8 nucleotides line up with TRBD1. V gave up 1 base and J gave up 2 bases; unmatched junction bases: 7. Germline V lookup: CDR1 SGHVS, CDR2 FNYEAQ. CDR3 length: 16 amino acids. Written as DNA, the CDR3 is TGTGCCAGCAGCTTAGAGGTGGGACAGGCCGCCTACGAGCAGTACTTC. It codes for CASSLEVGQAAYEQYF.

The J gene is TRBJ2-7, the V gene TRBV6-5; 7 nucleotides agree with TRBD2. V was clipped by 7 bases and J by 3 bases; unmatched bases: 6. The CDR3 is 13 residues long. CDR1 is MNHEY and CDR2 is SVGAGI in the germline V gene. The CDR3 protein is CASKASGNYEQYF. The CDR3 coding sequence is TGTGCCAGCAAGGCTAGCGGTAACTACGAGCAGTACTTC.

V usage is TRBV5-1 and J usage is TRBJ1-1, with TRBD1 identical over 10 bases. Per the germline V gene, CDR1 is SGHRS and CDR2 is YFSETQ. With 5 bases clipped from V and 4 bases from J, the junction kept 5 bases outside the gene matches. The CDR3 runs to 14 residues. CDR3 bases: TGCGCCAGCAGGAGACAGGGGGCAATCACTGAAGCTTTCTTT. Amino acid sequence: CASRRQGAITEAFF.

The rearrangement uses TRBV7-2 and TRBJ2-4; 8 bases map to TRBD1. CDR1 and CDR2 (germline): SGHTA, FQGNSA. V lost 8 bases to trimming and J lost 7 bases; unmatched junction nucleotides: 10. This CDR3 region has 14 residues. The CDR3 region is CASARTGSGNIQYF. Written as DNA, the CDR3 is TGTGCCAGCGCGAGGACAGGGAGTGGGAACATTCAGTACTTC.

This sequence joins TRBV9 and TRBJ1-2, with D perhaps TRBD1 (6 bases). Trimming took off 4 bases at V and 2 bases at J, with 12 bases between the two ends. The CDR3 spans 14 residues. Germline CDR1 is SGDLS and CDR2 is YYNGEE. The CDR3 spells CASSSRTANYGYTF. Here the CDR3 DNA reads TGTGCCAGCAGCTCCCGGACAGCCAACTATGGCTACACCTTC.

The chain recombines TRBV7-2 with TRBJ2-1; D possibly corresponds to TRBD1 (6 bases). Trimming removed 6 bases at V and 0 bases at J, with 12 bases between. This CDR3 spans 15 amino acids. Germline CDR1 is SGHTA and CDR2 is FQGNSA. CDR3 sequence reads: CASSFDRSSYNEQFF. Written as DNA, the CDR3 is TGTGCCAGCAGTTTTGACAGGAGCTCCTACAATGAGCAGTTCTTC. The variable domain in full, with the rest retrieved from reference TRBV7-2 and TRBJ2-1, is GAGVSQSPSNKVTEKGKDVELRCDPISGHTALYWYRQSLGQGLEFLIYFQGNSAPDKSGLPSDRFSAERTGGSVSTLTIQRTQQEDSAVYLCASSFDRSSYNEQFFGPGTRLTVL.

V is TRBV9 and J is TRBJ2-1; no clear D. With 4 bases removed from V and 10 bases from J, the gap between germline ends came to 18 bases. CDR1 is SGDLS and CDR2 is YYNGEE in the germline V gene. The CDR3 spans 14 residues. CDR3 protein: CASSPAQKLWEQFF. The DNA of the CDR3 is TGTGCCAGCAGCCCAGCCCAAAAATTGTGGGAGCAGTTCTTC.

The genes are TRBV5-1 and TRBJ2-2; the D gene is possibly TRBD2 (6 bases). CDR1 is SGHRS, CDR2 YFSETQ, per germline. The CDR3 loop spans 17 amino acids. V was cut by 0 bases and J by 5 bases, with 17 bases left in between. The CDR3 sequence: CASSLARQAGTTGELFF. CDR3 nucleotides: TGCGCCAGCAGCTTGGCCAGGCAAGCGGGTACGACCGGGGAGCTGTTTTTT.

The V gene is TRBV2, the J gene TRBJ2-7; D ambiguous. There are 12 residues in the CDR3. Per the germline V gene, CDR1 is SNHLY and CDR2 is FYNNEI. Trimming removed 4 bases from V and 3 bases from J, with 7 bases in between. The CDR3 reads CASSGYGYEQYF. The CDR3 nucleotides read TGTGCCAGCAGTGGATACGGCTACGAGCAGTACTTC. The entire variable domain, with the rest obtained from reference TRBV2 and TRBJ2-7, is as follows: EPEVTQTPSHQVTQMGQEVILRCVPISNHLYFYWYRQILGQKVEFLVSFYNNEISEKSEIFDDQFSVERPDGSNFTLKIRSTKLEDSAMYFCASSGYGYEQYFGPGTRLTVT.

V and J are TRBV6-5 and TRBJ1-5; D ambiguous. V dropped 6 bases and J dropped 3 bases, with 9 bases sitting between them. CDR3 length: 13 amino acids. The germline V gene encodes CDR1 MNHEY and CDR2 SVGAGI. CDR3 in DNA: TGTGCCAGCAGCGCCGGGTACAATCAGCCCCAGCATTTT. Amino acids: CASSAGYNQPQHF.

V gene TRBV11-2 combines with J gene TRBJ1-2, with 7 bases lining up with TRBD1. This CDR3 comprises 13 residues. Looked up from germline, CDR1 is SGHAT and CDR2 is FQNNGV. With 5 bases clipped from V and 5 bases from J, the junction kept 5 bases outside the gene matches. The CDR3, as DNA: TGTGCCAGCAGCCCCTCGACAGGGTATGGCTACACCTTC. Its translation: CASSPSTGYGYTF.

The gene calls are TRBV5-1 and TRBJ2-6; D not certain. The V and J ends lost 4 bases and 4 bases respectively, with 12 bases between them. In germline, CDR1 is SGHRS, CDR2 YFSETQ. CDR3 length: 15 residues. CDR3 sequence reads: CASSPAYSGANVLTF. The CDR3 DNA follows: TGCGCCAGCAGCCCGGCCTATTCAGGGGCCAACGTCCTGACTTTC.

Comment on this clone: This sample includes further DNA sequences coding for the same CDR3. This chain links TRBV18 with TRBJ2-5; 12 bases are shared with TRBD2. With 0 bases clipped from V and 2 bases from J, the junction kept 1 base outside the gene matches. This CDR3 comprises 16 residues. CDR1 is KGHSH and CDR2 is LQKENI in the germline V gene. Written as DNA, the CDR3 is TGTGCCAGCTCACCACCTCTAGCGGGGGGGCAAGAGACCCAGTACTTC. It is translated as CASSPPLAGGQETQYF.

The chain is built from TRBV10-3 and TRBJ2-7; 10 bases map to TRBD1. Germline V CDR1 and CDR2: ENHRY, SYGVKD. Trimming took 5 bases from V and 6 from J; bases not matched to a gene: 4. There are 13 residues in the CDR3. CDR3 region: CAISRDRGSEQYF. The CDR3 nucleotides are TGTGCCATCAGTCGGGACAGGGGATCCGAGCAGTACTTC.

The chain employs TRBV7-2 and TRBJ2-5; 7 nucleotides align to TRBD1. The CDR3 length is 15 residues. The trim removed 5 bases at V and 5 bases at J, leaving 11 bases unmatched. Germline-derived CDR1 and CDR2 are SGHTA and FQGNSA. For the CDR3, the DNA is TGTGCCAGCAGCCTAGGGGGCGACAGGGACGAGACCCAGTACTTC. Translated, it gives CASSLGGDRDETQYF. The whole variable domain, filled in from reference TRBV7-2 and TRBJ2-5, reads GAGVSQSPSNKVTEKGKDVELRCDPISGHTALYWYRQSLGQGLEFLIYFQGNSAPDKSGLPSDRFSAERTGGSVSTLTIQRTQQEDSAVYLCASSLGGDRDETQYFGPGTRLLVL.

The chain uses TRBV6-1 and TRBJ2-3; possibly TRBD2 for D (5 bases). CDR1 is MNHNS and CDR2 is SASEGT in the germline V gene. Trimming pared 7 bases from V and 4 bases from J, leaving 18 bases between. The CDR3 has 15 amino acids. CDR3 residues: CASTWAAQLADTQYF. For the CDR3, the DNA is TGTGCCAGCACTTGGGCGGCGCAACTAGCAGATACGCAGTATTTT.

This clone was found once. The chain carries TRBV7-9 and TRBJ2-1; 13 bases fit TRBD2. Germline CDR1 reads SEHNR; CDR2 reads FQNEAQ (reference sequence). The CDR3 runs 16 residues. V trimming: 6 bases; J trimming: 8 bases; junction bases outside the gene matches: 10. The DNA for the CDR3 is TGTGCCAGCAGGTCACCGCGTGGACTAGCGGGGGATGAGCAGTTCTTC. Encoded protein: CASRSPRGLAGDEQFF.